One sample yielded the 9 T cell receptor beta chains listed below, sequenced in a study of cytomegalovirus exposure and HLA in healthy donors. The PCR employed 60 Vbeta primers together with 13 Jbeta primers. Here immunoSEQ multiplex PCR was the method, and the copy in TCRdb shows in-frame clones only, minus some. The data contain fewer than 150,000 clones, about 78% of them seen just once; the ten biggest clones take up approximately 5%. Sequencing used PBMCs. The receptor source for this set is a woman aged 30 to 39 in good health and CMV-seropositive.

The CDR3, as DNA: TGCGCCAGCAGCTTGGGTAGATCAACTAATGAAAAACTGTTTTTT. Protein product: CASSLGRSTNEKLFF. The chain recombines TRBV5-1 with TRBJ1-4; D is ambiguous. Germline V gene lookup returns CDR1 SGHRS and CDR2 YFSETQ. Trimming removed 0 bases from V and 0 bases from J, with 6 bases in between. The CDR3 runs to 15 residues.

The CDR3 region has the DNA TGCGCCAGCAGCTTTAGTTCGGATGGCTACACCTTC. Translating gives CASSFSSDGYTF. This chain links TRBV5-1 with TRBJ1-2; D unclear. Trimming took off 2 bases at V and 6 bases at J, with 8 bases between the two ends. The CDR3 extends over 12 amino acids. CDR1 SGHRS and CDR2 YFSETQ come from the germline V gene. The full variable domain, completed using reference TRBV5-1 and TRBJ1-2, is KAGVTQTPRYLIKTRGQQVTLSCSPISGHRSVSWYQQTPGQGLQFLFEYFSETQRNKGNFPGRFSGRQFSNSRSEMNVSTLELGDSALYLCASSFSSDGYTFGSGTRLTVV.

CDR3 amino acids: CASSPMTGGYGYTF. CDR3 nucleotide sequence: TGTGCCAGCAGCCCAATGACAGGGGGCTATGGCTACACCTTC. J is TRBJ1-2 and V is TRBV7-9; 9 bases are a match to TRBD1. The germline V gene has CDR1 SEHNR and CDR2 FQNEAQ (reference sequence). V shed 5 bases, J shed 4 bases, and the junction held 5 bases outside the gene matches. The CDR3 length is 14 residues.

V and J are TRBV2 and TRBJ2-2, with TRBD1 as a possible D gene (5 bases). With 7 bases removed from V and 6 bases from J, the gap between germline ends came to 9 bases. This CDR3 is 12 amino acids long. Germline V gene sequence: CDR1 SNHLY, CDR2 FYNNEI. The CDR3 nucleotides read TGTGCCAGCACAGACAGTCCCGGGGAGCTGTTTTTT. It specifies CASTDSPGELFF.

The CDR3 here is CASSNPPGQGKYSNQPQHF. The CDR3 DNA is TGCGCCAGCAGCAACCCTCCGGGACAGGGGAAATATAGCAATCAGCCCCAGCATTTT. V gene TRBV4-1 combines with J gene TRBJ1-5; 10 bases line up with TRBD1. This CDR3 is 19 amino acids long. Germline lookup yields CDR1 MGHRA and CDR2 YSYEKL. J was trimmed by 0 bases and V by 5 bases; bases with no gene match: 13.

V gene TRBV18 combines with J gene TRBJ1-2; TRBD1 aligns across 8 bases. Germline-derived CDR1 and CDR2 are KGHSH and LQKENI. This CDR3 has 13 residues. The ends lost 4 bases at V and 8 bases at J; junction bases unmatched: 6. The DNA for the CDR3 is TGTGCCAGCTCACTGACAGGGGCGGAAGGCTACACCTTC. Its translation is CASSLTGAEGYTF.

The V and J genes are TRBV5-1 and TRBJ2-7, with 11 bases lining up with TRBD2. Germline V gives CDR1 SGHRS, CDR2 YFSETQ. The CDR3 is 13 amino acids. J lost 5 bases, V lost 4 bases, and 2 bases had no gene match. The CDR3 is CASSLAGGNEQYF. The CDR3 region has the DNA TGCGCCAGCAGCCTAGCGGGAGGAAACGAGCAGTACTTC.

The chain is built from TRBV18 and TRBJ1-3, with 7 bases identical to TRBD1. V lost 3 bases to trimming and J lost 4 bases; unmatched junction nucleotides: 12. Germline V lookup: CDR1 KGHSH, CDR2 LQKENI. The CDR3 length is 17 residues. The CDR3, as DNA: TGTGCCAGCTCACCTCCAGGAAAAGACAGGGCAGGAAACACCATATATTTT. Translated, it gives CASSPPGKDRAGNTIYF.

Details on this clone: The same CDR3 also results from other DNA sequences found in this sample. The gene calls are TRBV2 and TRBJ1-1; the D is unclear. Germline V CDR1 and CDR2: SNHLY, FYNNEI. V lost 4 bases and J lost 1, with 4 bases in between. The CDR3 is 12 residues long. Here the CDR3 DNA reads TGTGCCAGCAGTGTTCAGAACACTGAAGCTTTCTTT. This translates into CASSVQNTEAFF.